Listed below are T cell receptor beta chains from one sample, sequenced in a study of blood T cell repertoires in COVID-19. The protocol was immunoSEQ multiplex PCR, while the TCRdb copy is restricted to in-frame clones and leaves out a portion. The table includes roughly 500,000 clones, around nine tenths detected once. The sample was PBMCs or T cells enriched from blood (not recorded which). The receptor set was obtained from a woman aged 55-69 years who had recovered from COVID-19. Both conserved end residues are trimmed from each CDR3. A D gene is named only where the DNA matches it firmly.

TRBV6-5	-	TRBJ2-5	ASSLRGRETQY
TRBV10-3	TRBD1	TRBJ1-1	AIMGQGTEAF
TRBV6-1	-	TRBJ1-2	ASSEGLTYGYT
TRBV10-3	-	TRBJ1-3	AISTARDMGNTIY
TRBV3-1/TRBV3-2	-	TRBJ1-1	ASSLLGLNTEAF
TRBV10-3	TRBD2	TRBJ2-1	AISVGLAGAYNEQF
TRBV4-1	-	TRBJ1-4	ASSQVGMRDEKLF
TRBV7-8	-	TRBJ1-2	ASSQTVDYGYT
TRBV18	TRBD2	TRBJ2-1	ASSPGSGANSYNEQF
TRBV10-3	TRBD1	TRBJ1-2	AISGEDRAYGYT